This TCR beta chain was sequenced during a study of graft-versus-host responses after intestinal transplantation. Study context: All recipients got anti-thymocyte globulin induction, then tacrolimus and steroids for 3 to 4 years.

Generated by immunoSEQ multiplex PCR, the TCRdb table keeps only in-frame clones and is missing some. The profile shows 3,000 to 4,000 clones, approximately 85% of them singletons. Study observations and caveats: Those patients showing graft-donor T cell macrochimerism displayed high graft-versus-host to host-versus-graft clonal ratios in allografts. GvH clones turned up in recipient marrow; some had shown up first in ileum or blood.

Concerning this clone: Its antigen is currently unknown.

Processing was applied to graft tissue in order to liberate intraepithelial and lamina propria lymphocytes. The receptor was isolated from a human patient who received an intestinal transplant, so some T cells may come from the graft donor. The input for sequencing was ileum tissue, taken 650 to 670 days after intestinal transplant.

CDR3 coding DNA: TGTGCCTGGAGAGCACACATCAAAGAGACCCAGTACTTC. Translating gives CAWRAHIKETQYF. The chain carries TRBV30 and TRBJ2-5; D ambiguous. V was trimmed by 3 bases and J by 3 bases, leaving 11 bases between them. The germline CDR1 and CDR2 sequences are GTSNPN and SVGIG (reference sequence). The CDR3 length is 13 residues.